One and the same sample provided the 18 T cell receptor beta chains below, sequenced in a study of T cells after yellow fever vaccination. TCRdb itself ran the 5' RACE reads through MiXCR, one entry per CDR3 protein. The sample has fewer than 450,000 distinct CDR3 sequences, roughly 8% seen once. Sequencing used PBMCs, obtained 45 days after the first yellow fever vaccination. All receptors come from a young man who received the YFV17D yellow fever vaccine.

The sample holds a few counts of this clonotype. The chain couples TRBV11-2 to TRBJ2-3; D is ambiguous. CDR3 length: 14 residues. Per the germline V gene, CDR1 is SGHAT and CDR2 is FQNNGV. V was shortened by 5 bases and J by 2 bases, with 11 bases between the two germline ends. The CDR3 protein is CASSQSPYTDTQYF. CDR3 bases: TGTGCCAGCAGCCAAAGCCCTTACACAGATACGCAGTATTTT.

The chain employs TRBV5-6 and TRBJ2-5; 7 bases align to TRBD1. Trimming cost V 1 base and J 2 bases; bases outside gene matches: 2. The CDR3 consists of 14 residues. The germline CDR1 and CDR2 sequences are SGHDT and YYEEEE. The CDR3 spells CASSLWDSQETQYF. The DNA for the CDR3 is TGTGCCAGCAGCTTGTGGGACAGTCAAGAGACCCAGTACTTC. Supplemented by reference TRBV5-6 and TRBJ2-5, the full variable domain reads DAGVTQSPTHLIKTRGQQVTLRCSPKSGHDTVSWYQQALGQGPQFIFQYYEEEERQRGNFPDRFSGHQFPNYSSELNVNALLLGDSALYLCASSLWDSQETQYFGPGTRLLVL.

The chain joins TRBV27 to TRBJ2-2; D is undetermined. CDR1 and CDR2 from the germline V gene are MNHEY and SMNVEV (reference sequence). Trimming cost V 2 bases and J 6 bases, with 7 bases left between them. This CDR3 is 13 amino acids long. CDR3 residues: CASSLDVPGELFF. The CDR3 nucleotides are TGTGCCAGCAGTTTAGACGTCCCCGGGGAGCTGTTTTTT.

This clonotype was counted only a few times. The chain employs TRBV4-3 and TRBJ2-3; D remains unclear. V was shortened by 3 bases and J by 4 bases, with 14 bases between the two germline ends. Germline CDR1 reads LGHNA; CDR2 reads YSLEER. There are 15 residues in the CDR3. The CDR3 protein is CASSQSSSGADTQYF. Written as DNA, the CDR3 is TGCGCCAGCAGCCAGTCTTCCTCTGGGGCAGATACGCAGTATTTT.

This clonotype occurred a few times. The chain's CDR3 is CASSLAGEGGANEQFF. CDR3 nucleotide sequence: TGTGCCAGCAGCTTGGCCGGGGAAGGGGGCGCGAATGAGCAGTTCTTC. The gene calls are TRBV7-6 and TRBJ2-1; 7 nucleotides agree with TRBD1. This CDR3 is built from 16 residues. V lost 3 bases, J lost 7 bases, and 12 bases stayed unmatched. In germline, CDR1 is SGHVS, CDR2 FNYEAQ.

Only a few counts were recorded for this clonotype. The V call is TRBV4-2, the J call TRBJ2-6; D unclear. This CDR3 region has 14 residues. V was pared by 4 bases and J by 2 bases, with 6 bases between. Germline V gene lookup returns CDR1 LGHNA and CDR2 YNFKEQ. The CDR3 spells CASSPRAGANVLTF. DNA of the CDR3: TGTGCCAGCAGCCCCCGGGCTGGGGCCAACGTCCTGACTTTC.

This clonotype was counted between two and nine times. The chain carries TRBV2 and TRBJ1-1; unclear D gene. CDR1 and CDR2 (germline): SNHLY, FYNNEI. This CDR3 contains 14 residues. Trimming left V 1 base short and J 0 bases short, with 6 bases between. The CDR3 DNA reads as TGTGCCAGCAGTGAAGAACGCATGAACACTGAAGCTTTCTTT. Encoded protein: CASSEERMNTEAFF.

This clonotype was found a few times. This chain uses TRBV5-6 with TRBJ2-2; D remains ambiguous. Trimming stripped 2 bases from V and 5 bases from J, with 10 bases between. Looked up from germline, CDR1 is SGHDT and CDR2 is YYEEEE. The CDR3 extends over 14 amino acids. CDR3 coding DNA: TGTGCCAGCAGCTTATTTGTCTGGACCGGGGAGCTGTTTTTT. Its protein is CASSLFVWTGELFF.

This clonotype was observed at least ten times. The V and J genes are TRBV5-5 and TRBJ2-5; D tentatively reads TRBD1 or TRBD2 (5 bases each). Germline values: CDR1 SGHKS, CDR2 YYEKEE (reference sequence). The V gene lost 3 bases and the J gene lost 3 bases, with 12 bases spanning the gap. This CDR3 spans 14 amino acids. The CDR3 nucleotides are TGTGCCAGCAGCTCCGGGGCGTTGAAAGAGACCCAGTACTTC. Translation: CASSSGALKETQYF.

This clonotype was seen only a few times. This chain connects TRBV6-2 or TRBV6-3 to TRBJ1-6, with 8 positions matching TRBD1. CDR3 length equals 14 residues. The germline V gene encodes CDR1 MNHEY and CDR2 SVGEGT. V was clipped by 6 bases and J by 9 bases; unmatched bases: 7. The CDR3 here is CASSDRGLSSPLHF. The CDR3, as DNA: TGTGCCAGCAGCGACAGGGGATTGAGTTCACCCCTCCACTTT.

The sample holds a few counts of this clonotype. This sequence joins TRBV14 and TRBJ1-1, with a tentative D call TRBD1 (6 bases). Trimming left V 2 bases short and J 5 bases short, with 21 bases between. The CDR3 totals 17 residues. The V gene's germline CDR1 is SGHDN and CDR2 FVKESK. The CDR3 sequence: CASSQIGGRTWTTEAFF. The CDR3 DNA follows: TGTGCCAGCAGCCAAATAGGGGGTCGCACCTGGACGACTGAAGCTTTCTTT.

CDR3 in amino acids: CAISDQGATDTQYF. The CDR3 nucleotides are TGTGCCATCAGTGACCAGGGGGCCACAGATACGCAGTATTTT. V and J are TRBV10-3 and TRBJ2-3, with 8 bases identical to TRBD1. The length of the CDR3 is 14 residues. The germline V gene encodes CDR1 ENHRY and CDR2 SYGVKD. Germline trimming cut 3 bases from V and 2 bases from J; bases unmatched to any gene: 1.

This clonotype was counted a few times. The chain couples TRBV24-1 to TRBJ1-4; the D gene is possibly TRBD1 (5 bases). The germline gives CDR1 KGHDR, CDR2 SFDVKD. V lost 3 bases and J lost 7, with 5 bases in between. This CDR3 is built from 12 residues. DNA for the CDR3: TGTGCCACCAGTGATGGGGGTGAAAAACTGTTTTTT. Its protein is CATSDGGEKLFF.

A few counts support this clonotype. The chain combines TRBV3-1 with TRBJ2-1; D is possibly TRBD2 (5 bases). The germline V gene encodes CDR1 LGHDT and CDR2 YNNKEL (reference sequence). Deletions cut 3 bases from V and 9 bases from J, with 6 bases between. The CDR3 totals 11 residues. The CDR3 reads CASSHGVEQFF. In nucleotides, the CDR3 is TGTGCCAGCAGCCACGGGGTTGAGCAGTTCTTC.

This chain uses TRBV5-4 with TRBJ2-7; 7 bases are a match to TRBD2. This CDR3 has 15 amino acids. Unmatched junction bases numbered 8, after V lost 4 bases and J lost 1 base. CDR1 SGHNT and CDR2 YYREEE come from the germline V gene (reference sequence). The CDR3 sequence is CASSPASGSSYEQYF. CDR3 DNA sequence: TGTGCCAGCAGCCCGGCTAGCGGTTCATCCTACGAGCAGTACTTC.

This clonotype was counted a few times. For the CDR3, the DNA is TGCAGTGCAAGAACGGACCCGCCGGGCGGGGTCCAGTACTTC. This translates into CSARTDPPGGVQYF. The rearrangement links TRBV20-1 to TRBJ2-5; TRBD2 is a possible D gene (6 bases). Trimming removed 6 bases at V and 10 bases at J, with 24 bases between. CDR3 length: 14 amino acids. CDR1 DFQATT and CDR2 SNEGSKA come from the germline V gene (reference sequence).

The rearrangement uses TRBV5-4 and TRBJ1-1, with D perhaps matching TRBD1 (5 bases). CDR3 size: 15 residues. The V and J ends lost 2 bases and 0 bases respectively, with 11 bases between them. Germline CDR1 and CDR2: SGHNT and YYREEE (reference sequence). In nucleotides, the CDR3 is TGTGCCAGCAGCTTTCCGGGACGGATGAACACTGAAGCTTTCTTT. Translated, it gives CASSFPGRMNTEAFF.

V and J are TRBV29-1 and TRBJ1-1, with TRBD1 matching over 7 bases. Germline CDR1 reads SQVTM; CDR2 reads ANQGSEA. The V and J ends lost 4 bases and 8 bases, in that order; junction bases with no gene match: 7. The CDR3 is 12 amino acids. CDR3: CSVGWMGQEAFF. Written as DNA, the CDR3 is TGCAGCGTTGGATGGATGGGACAGGAAGCTTTCTTT.